This T cell receptor (beta chain) came from a study of shared clonotypes between healthy human individuals. Assay used: immunoSEQ multiplex PCR; TCRdb lists only in-frame clones, some missing. The sample consists of some 1,900,000 clones, about 95% of them appearing once. CD8 cells classed as naive were CD45RO-negative and positively selected for CCR7, excluding terminally differentiated effector memory CD45RA+ cells. The sample was naive CD8+ T cells sorted from blood. The clonotype comes from a man younger than 35 in good health.

The CDR3 DNA sequence: TGCGCCAGCCCGGGGAACACCGGGGAGCTGTTTTTT. It yields the protein CASPGNTGELFF. J is TRBJ2-2 and V is TRBV5-1; D unclear. CDR3 length equals 12 residues. Trimming took 7 bases from V and 1 from J, leaving 5 bases between them. Germline CDR1 SGHRS, CDR2 YFSETQ.